Below, 4 T cell receptor beta chains from the same sample are listed, as sequenced in a study of cytomegalovirus exposure and HLA in healthy donors. Primers included in the PCR were 60 Vbeta and 13 Jbeta primers. The repertoire was sequenced with immunoSEQ multiplex PCR; TCRdb's copy has only in-frame clones and lacks some. The table records roughly 120,000 clones, roughly four fifths of them present only once. The sequenced sample consisted of PBMCs. These receptors were taken from a man under 40 in good health and CMV-seropositive.

As to this clone: The junction departs from the called germline gene at one end, perhaps through a read error. J is TRBJ2-1 and V is TRBV6-5; D call uncertain. This CDR3 contains 11 residues. Germline values: CDR1 MNHEY, CDR2 SVGAGI. Here the CDR3 DNA reads TGTGCCAGCCGTTCCCCTAATGAGCGGTTCTTC. This codes for CASRSPNERFF.

The chain carries TRBV7-3 and TRBJ2-3; 9 bases fit TRBD2. The CDR3 has 15 residues. Trimming took 5 bases from V and 2 from J; bases not matched to a gene: 5. In germline, CDR1 is SGHTA, CDR2 FQGTGA. The CDR3 DNA reads TGTGCCAGCAGCACAGTAGCGGGGGACACAGATACGCAGTATTTT. Translated, it gives CASSTVAGDTDTQYF.

The chain links TRBV27 to TRBJ2-3; maybe TRBD2 (6 bases). Looked up from germline, CDR1 is MNHEY and CDR2 is SMNVEV (reference sequence). V lost 7 bases and J 1 base, leaving 30 bases between the germline ends. This CDR3 is built from 20 residues. CDR3 sequence: CASIRYGALPGRRGTDTQYF. As DNA, the CDR3 is TGTGCCAGCATTCGATACGGGGCGTTACCTGGGAGGCGGGGCACAGATACGCAGTATTTT.

A single count supports this clone. The gene calls are TRBV5-5 and TRBJ2-7, with TRBD2 as a possible D gene (8 bases). This CDR3 is 18 amino acids long. Trimming took off 1 base at V and 6 bases at J, with 26 bases between the two ends. CDR1 and CDR2 from the germline V gene are SGHKS and YYEKEE (reference sequence). The CDR3 here is CASSLMSTPGGPGGEQYF. CDR3 in DNA: TGTGCCAGCAGCTTGATGTCAACCCCGGGGGGGCCAGGGGGCGAGCAGTACTTC. Combining the CDR3 with reference TRBV5-5 and TRBJ2-7 gives the whole variable domain DAGVTQSPTHLIKTRGQQVTLRCSPISGHKSVSWYQQVLGQGPQFIFQYYEKEERGRGNFPDRFSARQFPNYSSELNVNALLLGDSALYLCASSLMSTPGGPGGEQYFGPGTRLTVT.